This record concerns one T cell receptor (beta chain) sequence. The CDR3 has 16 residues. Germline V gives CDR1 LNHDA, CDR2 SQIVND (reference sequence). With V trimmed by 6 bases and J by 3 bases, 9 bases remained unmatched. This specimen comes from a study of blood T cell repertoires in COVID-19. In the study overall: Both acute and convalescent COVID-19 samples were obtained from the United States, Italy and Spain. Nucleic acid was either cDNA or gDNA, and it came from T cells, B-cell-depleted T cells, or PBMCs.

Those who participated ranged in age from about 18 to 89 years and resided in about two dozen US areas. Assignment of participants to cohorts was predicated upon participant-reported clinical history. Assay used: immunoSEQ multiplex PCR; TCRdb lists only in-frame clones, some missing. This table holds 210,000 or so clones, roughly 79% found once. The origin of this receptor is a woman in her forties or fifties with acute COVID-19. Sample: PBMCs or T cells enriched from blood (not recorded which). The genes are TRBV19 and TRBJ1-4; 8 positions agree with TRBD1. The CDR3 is CASSPNRGQANEKLFF. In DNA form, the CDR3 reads TGTGCCAGTAGCCCGAATCGGGGACAGGCTAATGAAAAACTGTTTTTT.